This TCR beta chain was captured by sequencing in a study of tissue T cells after allogeneic stem cell transplantation. Study results and caveats: Blood and spleen captured only part of the tissue TCR repertoire.

This clone has just a few counts. The target antigen is unknown. The CDR3 is made up of 16 amino acids. Germline loops: CDR1 SGHTA, CDR2 FQGNSA. Between the trimmed V and J ends, which lost 6 bases and 0 bases, there was a span of 16 bases. The assay was immunoSEQ multiplex PCR, and TCRdb's table has in-frame clones only and misses some. The sample holds some 330 clones; roughly 50% are singletons and the top ten take about 59%. This clonotype originated in a female patient aged 40-70 years with steroid-refractory graft-versus-host disease after an allogeneic stem cell transplant. The T cells may partly be graft donor cells. The rearrangement joins TRBV7-2 to TRBJ2-3; D may be TRBD2 (5 bases). Sequencing was performed on ascending colon tissue, taken at autopsy. The CDR3 DNA follows: TGTGCCAGCAGAAGGAGGCCAGAGCTGAGCACAGATACGCAGTATTTT. This encodes CASRRRPELSTDTQYF. The whole variable domain, remainder taken from reference TRBV7-2 and TRBJ2-3, is GAGVSQSPSNKVTEKGKDVELRCDPISGHTALYWYRQSLGQGLEFLIYFQGNSAPDKSGLPSDRFSAERTGGSVSTLTIQRTQQEDSAVYLCASRRRPELSTDTQYFGPGTRLTVL.